The present TCR beta chain was sequenced within a study of cytomegalovirus exposure and HLA in healthy donors. Study results and limitations: Most TCRs appeared rarely, but some public TCRs recurred in many donors. Highest at DRB1 and lowest at HLA-C, TCR association rates differed among HLA loci in a later analysis.

Germline CDR1 reads KGHSH; CDR2 reads LQKENI. Trimming took off 8 bases at V and 6 bases at J, with 11 bases between the two ends. The CDR3 totals 12 residues. Healthy bone marrow donors made up the cohort. Primers included in the PCR were 60 Vbeta and 13 Jbeta primers. Per the authors' pipeline: The count from a later analysis was some 76 million unique TCR beta chains, some 12 million of them shared. Generated by immunoSEQ multiplex PCR, the TCRdb table keeps only in-frame clones and is missing some. Clone size and the V and J calls come from that table; the DNA yielded D and trimming. The table includes about 130,000 clones, more than 80% detected once. A few counts support this clone. Its target is unknown.

This chain connects TRBV18 to TRBJ1-5; no firm D call. The sequenced sample consisted of PBMCs. The TCR was taken from a woman in her 30s in good health and CMV-seropositive. The CDR3 nucleotides are TGTGCCAGCAAGGAGGAAGGTCAGCCCCAGCATTTT. Amino acid sequence: CASKEEGQPQHF.